This entry lists 27 T cell receptor beta chains sequenced from one sample in a study of blood T cells in healthy people across ages. The second PCR ran about 6 to 12 cycles with a sample-barcoded 5' primer and J-beta primers. TCRdb reanalysed the 5' RACE reads using MiXCR and keeps one entry per CDR3 protein. The repertoire consists of 600,000 to 650,000 distinct CDR3 sequences, with under 65% occurring once and the leading ten covering 30% to 40%. Sequencing was performed on blood. The receptors here all came from a man aged 55 to 69 in good health.

This clonotype was counted between two and nine times. V usage is TRBV25-1 and J usage is TRBJ1-2; 10 bases are shared with TRBD1. The CDR3 consists of 15 residues. Germline assignment: CDR1 MGHDK and CDR2 SYGVNS. V was pared by 2 bases and J by 4 bases, with 4 bases of the junction left unmatched. The CDR3 bases are TGTGCCAGCAGTGAAGGGACAGGGGATCTCTATGGCTACACCTTC. It is translated as CASSEGTGDLYGYTF.

This clonotype was counted between two and nine times. V usage is TRBV29-1 and J usage is TRBJ2-1; 10 nucleotides match TRBD1. CDR3 size: 13 residues. Germline CDR1 and CDR2: SQVTM and ANQGSEA. V dropped 7 bases and J dropped 5; count of bases not matched to a gene: 5. Here the CDR3 reads CSAGQGGNNEQFF. CDR3 DNA: TGCAGCGCTGGACAGGGGGGGAACAATGAGCAGTTCTTC.

This clonotype has only one observation. The junction and the germline gene differ at one end; a read error may be behind it. The V gene is TRBV6-5, the J gene TRBJ1-1; TRBD1 aligns across 9 bases. CDR3 length: 15 residues. CDR1 and CDR2 from the germline V gene are MNHEY and SVGAGI. CDR3 sequence reads: CAGSYGDRGGTEAFF. The CDR3 region has the DNA TGTGCCGGCAGTTACGGCGACAGGGGGGGGACTGAAGCTTTCTTT.

The V gene is TRBV2, the J gene TRBJ2-2, with a tentative D call TRBD1 (6 bases). V was cut by 5 bases and J by 7 bases, with 11 bases left in between. This CDR3 contains 13 residues. In germline, CDR1 is SNHLY, CDR2 FYNNEI. The DNA of the CDR3 is TGTGCCAGCAGTTCAGGGGCCGGCGGGGAGCTGTTTTTT. Translation gives CASSSGAGGELFF.

V and J are TRBV2 and TRBJ2-5; 11 nucleotides agree with TRBD2. CDR1 and CDR2 from the germline V gene are SNHLY and FYNNEI. CDR3 size: 15 residues. J lost 7 bases, V lost 2 bases, and 6 bases had no gene match. CDR3 sequence (DNA): TGTGCCAGCAGTGAAACTAGCGGGGGATCCGGGACCCAGTACTTC. Its translation: CASSETSGGSGTQYF. Full variable domain (missing parts from reference TRBV2 and TRBJ2-5): EPEVTQTPSHQVTQMGQEVILRCVPISNHLYFYWYRQILGQKVEFLVSFYNNEISEKSEIFDDQFSVERPDGSNFTLKIRSTKLEDSAMYFCASSETSGGSGTQYFGPGTRLLVL.

The rearrangement joins TRBV7-8 to TRBJ2-2; D might be TRBD1 (6 bases). The CDR3 totals 16 residues. Germline V gene lookup returns CDR1 SGHVS and CDR2 FQNEAQ. Trimming stripped 2 bases from V and 4 bases from J, with 14 bases between. The CDR3 sequence: CASSLYLDSLTGELFF. For the CDR3, the DNA is TGTGCCAGCAGCTTATATTTGGACAGTCTCACCGGGGAGCTGTTTTTT.

J is TRBJ2-7 and V is TRBV13, with TRBD2 matching 10 bases. The trim removed 1 base at V and 0 bases at J, leaving 3 bases unmatched. CDR1 is PRHDT and CDR2 is FYEKMQ in the germline V gene (reference sequence). The CDR3 loop spans 16 amino acids. The DNA of the CDR3 is TGTGCCAGCAGCTTAGCGGGACTAGCGTTCTCCTACGAGCAGTACTTC. Translating gives CASSLAGLAFSYEQYF.

The chain has TRBV12-3 or TRBV12-4 and TRBJ1-4, with TRBD1 as a possible D gene (6 bases). This CDR3 is built from 16 residues. Trimming pared 6 bases from V and 8 bases from J, leaving 22 bases between. The CDR3 DNA is TGTGCCAGCAGCCCCGCCCAGGGGCGGGGTGAGGAAAAACTGTTTTTT. Translation: CASSPAQGRGEEKLFF.

This sequence joins TRBV2 and TRBJ2-1, with 10 nucleotides matching TRBD2. Germline V gene data show CDR1 as SNHLY and CDR2 as FYNNEI. The CDR3 contains 16 residues. V lost 6 bases, J lost 1 base, and 6 bases stayed unmatched. In DNA form, the CDR3 reads TGTGCCAGCAGCCGACCGGGACTAGCGTCCTACAATGAGCAGTTCTTC. It is translated as CASSRPGLASYNEQFF.

The sample holds a few counts of this clonotype. This chain links TRBV5-6 with TRBJ2-4, with 10 nucleotides matching TRBD2. J gave up 0 bases and V 3 bases, and 12 bases lay outside the gene matches. Germline V CDR1 and CDR2: SGHDT, YYEEEE. The CDR3 runs to 19 residues. CDR3: CASSSWTSGWGGAKNIQYF. Here the CDR3 DNA reads TGTGCCAGCAGCTCTTGGACTAGCGGTTGGGGGGGAGCCAAAAACATTCAGTACTTC.

The rearrangement uses TRBV29-1 and TRBJ2-2; TRBD2 agrees at 9 bases. Per germline, CDR1 SQVTM and CDR2 ANQGSEA. The CDR3 covers 16 residues. The ends lost 5 bases at V and 0 bases at J; junction bases unmatched: 7. CDR3 coding DNA: TGCAGCGTTTCTACGGCGGGGGGGCCGAACACCGGGGAGCTGTTTTTT. It yields the protein CSVSTAGGPNTGELFF.

The chain has TRBV10-3 and TRBJ2-7, with 9 bases lining up with TRBD2. The J call may be faulty, since TRBJ2-4 better matches the DNA end. The CDR3 contains 16 residues. The V gene's germline CDR1 is ENHRY and CDR2 SYGVKD. CDR3 in amino acids: CAISESKGSGGNIQYF. The DNA of the CDR3 is TGTGCCATCAGTGAGTCGAAGGGTAGCGGGGGAAACATTCAGTACTTC.

This clonotype was picked up one time. The rearrangement uses TRBV6-2 or TRBV6-3 and TRBJ1-2; 9 bases are a match to TRBD1. Trimming at V came to 8 bases and at J to 2 bases, leaving 3 bases not matched to a gene. CDR1 and CDR2 (germline): MNHEY, SVGEGT. The CDR3 has 13 residues. The CDR3 nucleotides are TGTGCCAGCCACAGGGGGCAGAACTATGGCTACACCTTC. Amino acids: CASHRGQNYGYTF.

V usage is TRBV5-5 and J usage is TRBJ1-2; possibly TRBD1 for D (6 bases). CDR1 and CDR2 (germline): SGHKS, YYEKEE (reference sequence). V was cut by 3 bases and J by 0 bases, with 24 bases left in between. The CDR3 is 19 residues long. The CDR3 DNA sequence: TGTGCCAGCAGCTGGGCTCCCCTACAGGGTCGCACGTCTAACTATGGCTACACCTTC. It encodes CASSWAPLQGRTSNYGYTF.

The chain uses TRBV12-3 or TRBV12-4 and TRBJ1-2, with TRBD1 identical over 7 bases. The CDR3 runs to 13 residues. The V and J ends lost 11 bases and 8 bases, in that order; junction bases with no gene match: 14. The chain's CDR3 is CAATTGEAVGYTF. For the CDR3, the DNA is TGTGCCGCCACAACAGGGGAGGCTGTAGGCTACACCTTC.

A few counts support this clonotype. The CDR3 sequence is CSVSTSGTSDTQYF. The CDR3 region has the DNA TGCAGCGTTTCGACTAGCGGGACATCCGATACGCAGTATTTT. This chain links TRBV29-1 with TRBJ2-3, with 11 bases that match TRBD2. Losses at the gene ends were 5 bases for V and 6 bases for J; bases not matched to a gene: 7. The CDR3 length is 14 residues. The germline V gene has CDR1 SQVTM and CDR2 ANQGSEA.

This clonotype has a count of ten or more. The chain links TRBV2 to TRBJ2-5; 14 bases fit TRBD2. Trimming removed 8 bases from V and 5 bases from J; junction bases left unmatched: 16. This CDR3 contains 18 residues. Germline CDR1 and CDR2: SNHLY and FYNNEI. DNA of the CDR3: TGTGCCAGCTTACTACGAAGACTAGCGGGGGGGCACCTGGAGACCCAGTACTTC. Protein product: CASLLRRLAGGHLETQYF.

V gene TRBV20-1 combines with J gene TRBJ2-1; 14 bases fit TRBD2. V gave up 1 base and J gave up 8 bases; unmatched junction bases: 7. This CDR3 comprises 16 residues. CDR1 and CDR2 (germline): DFQATT, SNEGSKA (reference sequence). CDR3 nucleotide sequence: TGCAGTGCTAGAGCGACTAGCGGGGGGGCGGCCTATGAGCAGTTCTTC. Protein: CSARATSGGAAYEQFF.

This clonotype was picked up many times. This chain connects TRBV20-1 to TRBJ2-7, with a possible D match to TRBD1 (6 bases). CDR1 and CDR2 from the germline V gene are DFQATT and SNEGSKA (reference sequence). Trimming took off 6 bases at V and 2 bases at J, with 23 bases between the two ends. This CDR3 has 16 amino acids. CDR3 nucleotide sequence: TGCAGTGCCGTAATACTACAGGGTACTACCCCCTACGAGCAGTACTTC. Amino acids: CSAVILQGTTPYEQYF.

V is TRBV12-3 or TRBV12-4 and J is TRBJ2-3; D is possibly TRBD2 (6 bases). This CDR3 comprises 11 residues. Trimming took off 7 bases at V and 9 bases at J, with 11 bases between the two ends. The CDR3 spells CASISGRTQYF. The CDR3 DNA follows: TGTGCCAGCATTAGCGGCCGGACGCAGTATTTT.

The chain carries TRBV7-8 and TRBJ2-4; D possibly matches TRBD1 or TRBD2 (6 bases each). The J call is in doubt because the DNA end fits TRBJ2-7 better. Per the germline V gene, CDR1 is SGHVS and CDR2 is FQNEAQ. This CDR3 is 14 amino acids long. The CDR3: CASRPDRGRDEQYF. DNA for the CDR3: TGTGCCAGCAGACCCGACCGGGGGCGGGACGAGCAGTACTTC.

This chain uses TRBV20-1 with TRBJ2-5; D remains unclear. Per germline, CDR1 DFQATT and CDR2 SNEGSKA (reference sequence). The CDR3 runs 13 residues. Trimming took 5 bases from V and 3 from J, leaving 13 bases between them. In DNA, the CDR3 is TGCAGTGCTCCTCCATCCCCCGAAGAGACCCAGTACTTC. Amino acids: CSAPPSPEETQYF.

The chain links TRBV29-1 to TRBJ1-1; 7 nucleotides align to TRBD1. Germline values: CDR1 SQVTM, CDR2 ANQGSEA. The CDR3 is 13 amino acids. V was pared by 4 bases and J by 1 base, with 3 bases of the junction left unmatched. As DNA, the CDR3 is TGCAGCGTTGGGGACAGAGAGAACACTGAAGCTTTCTTT. Amino acids: CSVGDRENTEAFF.

The rearrangement joins TRBV5-1 to TRBJ2-2; D is unresolved. The ends were cut back, 0 bases at V and 3 bases at J, with 9 bases in the middle. Per the germline V gene, CDR1 is SGHRS and CDR2 is YFSETQ. The CDR3 consists of 15 residues. This chain's CDR3 is CASSLELGYTGELFF. CDR3 in DNA: TGCGCCAGCAGCTTGGAGCTGGGGTACACCGGGGAGCTGTTTTTT. The whole variable domain, remainder taken from reference TRBV5-1 and TRBJ2-2, is KAGVTQTPRYLIKTRGQQVTLSCSPISGHRSVSWYQQTPGQGLQFLFEYFSETQRNKGNFPGRFSGRQFSNSRSEMNVSTLELGDSALYLCASSLELGYTGELFFGEGSRLTVL.

J is TRBJ2-3 and V is TRBV29-1; perhaps TRBD1 as D (5 bases). CDR1 and CDR2 (germline): SQVTM, ANQGSEA. CDR3 length equals 12 residues. V lost 7 bases to trimming and J lost 0 bases, with 8 bases between them. The CDR3 region is CSGRTSTDTQYF. CDR3 DNA: TGCAGCGGAAGGACAAGCACAGATACGCAGTATTTT.

The sample holds a few counts of this clonotype. The chain has TRBV3-1 and TRBJ1-2; TRBD1 is a possible D gene (5 bases). This CDR3 has 13 residues. V gave up 3 bases and J gave up 2 bases, with 7 bases separating them. The V gene's germline CDR1 is LGHDT and CDR2 YNNKEL (reference sequence). CDR3 loop: CASSHGTNYGYTF. The CDR3 DNA reads TGTGCCAGCAGCCATGGGACGAACTATGGCTACACCTTC.

The chain joins TRBV6-5 to TRBJ2-7, with D perhaps TRBD1 (6 bases). CDR3 size: 14 residues. Germline V gives CDR1 MNHEY, CDR2 SVGAGI. V lost 5 bases and J 2 bases, leaving 13 bases between the germline ends. DNA of the CDR3: TGTGCCAGCAGTCGCGGACAGATCCCCTACGAGCAGTACTTC. It translates to CASSRGQIPYEQYF.